This T cell receptor (beta chain) was obtained from a study of cytomegalovirus exposure and HLA in healthy donors. The PCR had 60 Vbeta and 13 Jbeta primers. As originally analysed: In a later analysis, of 79 million or so unique beta chains, roughly 11 million appeared in at least two donors. Libraries were prepared by immunoSEQ multiplex PCR; TCRdb keeps only in-frame clonotypes and omits some of them. Clonal size and the V and J genes are those of that table, whereas D and trimming came from the DNA. The sample has approximately 30,000 clones, around 70% seen once. The CDR3 spans 14 residues. This clone was counted between two and nine times. Its target is not known. Notes on the study in general: A reported reduction in N-insertions relative to the roughly 700-donor mean was seen in an Asian-associated ancestry cluster in a later analysis. Listed as cytomegalovirus-associated were 150 or so TCR beta chains.

Donors had nominal health at sampling but likely had unrecorded immune exposures. The sequence was collected from a man in his forties or fifties in good health and CMV-seropositive. Sequencing used PBMCs. The V gene is TRBV21-1, the J gene TRBJ1-1; TRBD1, the table's D call, was not compared with the DNA. TRBV21-1 is given as a pseudogene. The CDR3 protein is CASSNTGGRTEAFF. The CDR3 DNA sequence: TGTGCCAGCAGCAATACAGGGGGAAGGACTGAAGCTTTCTTT.